The clone carrying this T cell receptor beta chain was counted a single time. What it binds is unknown. The data originate from a study of T cell responses to AZD1222 COVID-19 vaccine. V lost 2 bases and J 2 bases, leaving 14 bases between the germline ends. Germline loops: CDR1 PRHDT, CDR2 FYEKMQ (reference sequence). The CDR3 loop spans 16 amino acids. Findings of the study overall: The study identified only 6 or 7 AZD1222 recipients as seropositive at baseline. A mostly white British donor set with more females was recruited, and clonal diversity was possibly underestimated. Vaccination with two AZD1222 doses was followed by a rise in Spike-specific TCR breadth and depth.

The protocol was immunoSEQ multiplex PCR, while the TCRdb copy is restricted to in-frame clones and leaves out a portion. The sample lists more than 150,000 clones; approximately 94% were seen once. The sequence was collected from an adult in good health. The specimen comprised peripheral blood, sampled on day 0 of AZD1222 vaccination. The chain links TRBV13 to TRBJ2-3, with a weak D call TRBD2 (6 bases). The CDR3 bases are TGTGCCAGCAGCTTAAGAACCGGGAGCCTCACAGATACGCAGTATTTT. Translation gives CASSLRTGSLTDTQYF. Full variable domain (remainder filled in from reference TRBV13 and TRBJ2-3): AAGVIQSPRHLIKEKRETATLKCYPIPRHDTVYWYQQGPGQDPQFLISFYEKMQSDKGSIPDRFSAQQFSDYHSELNMSSLELGDSALYFCASSLRTGSLTDTQYFGPGTRLTVL.